These T cell receptor beta chains were read from a single sample in a study of regulatory T cells in long-lasting Graves disease. A single record per CDR3 protein comes from TCRdb applying MiXCR to the multiplex PCR reads. The sample yields hundreds of thousands of distinct CDR3 sequences, roughly 13% seen once. Another study also made use of these data, one on T cells in Graves' hyperthyroidism and ophthalmopathy.

The sample here was peripheral blood mononuclear cells (PBMCs), taken at new diagnosis, from a patient treated with antithyroid drugs. The receptors shown here come from a man aged 25 to 40 with Graves disease. CDR3s include the opening cysteine and the closing phenylalanine or tryptophan. The D gene is left open where the match is weak. A clone size is listed for some rows: how often the clone was seen (once, few, many), or a class if it is expanded.

V: TRBV11-2; size: many; D: TRBD2; length: 15; J: TRBJ2-1; CDR3: CASSFISSGSLGQFF; DNA: TGTGCCAGCAGCTTTATATCTAGCGGGAGCCTGGGGCAGTTCTTC
V: TRBV5-1; size: many; D: TRBD2; length: 16; J: TRBJ2-7; CDR3: CASSPGGSREAYEQYF; DNA: TGCGCCAGCAGCCCGGGGGGGTCCAGGGAAGCCTACGAGCAGTACTTC
V: TRBV10-3; size: many; D: NA; length: 15; J: TRBJ2-5; CDR3: CAISGRERSQETQYF; DNA: TGTGCCATCAGTGGTAGGGAAAGATCCCAAGAGACCCAGTACTTC
V: TRBV2; size: many; D: TRBD1; length: 15; J: TRBJ2-7; CDR3: CASSATGQGGHEQYF; DNA: TGTGCCAGCAGTGCCACCGGACAGGGGGGCCACGAGCAGTACTTC
V: TRBV28; size: many; D: NA; length: 13; J: TRBJ1-2; CDR3: CASTRPGSSGYTF; DNA: TGTGCCAGCACCCGACCGGGCTCAAGCGGCTACACCTTC
V: TRBV27; size: many; D: TRBD2; length: 15; J: TRBJ2-2; CDR3: CASSHSGSGTGELFF; DNA: TGTGCCAGCAGTCATAGCGGGAGTGGGACCGGGGAGCTGTTTTTT
V: TRBV2; size: many; D: NA; length: 13; J: TRBJ1-5; CDR3: CASSETGNQPQHF; DNA: TGTGCCAGCAGTGAGACAGGTAATCAGCCCCAGCATTTT
V: TRBV19; size: many; D: NA; length: 13; J: TRBJ2-7; CDR3: CASSIRVSYEQYF; DNA: TGTGCCAGTAGTATTCGGGTTTCCTACGAGCAGTACTTC
V: TRBV19; size: few; D: NA; length: 16; J: TRBJ2-4; CDR3: CASSYTGLPAKNIQYF; DNA: TGTGCCAGTAGTTACACAGGGTTACCAGCCAAAAACATTCAGTACTTC
V: TRBV29-1; size: few; D: NA; length: 12; J: TRBJ2-7; CDR3: CSVRGGDYEQYF; DNA: TGCAGCGTGAGGGGGGGAGACTACGAGCAGTACTTC
V: TRBV27; size: NA; D: NA; length: 16; J: TRBJ1-5; CDR3: CASSLYPYRDNQPQHF; DNA: TGTGCCAGCAGTTTATACCCCTATAGGGACAATCAGCCCCAGCATTTT
V: TRBV12-3/TRBV12-4; size: many; D: NA; length: 14; J: TRBJ2-5; CDR3: CASGNTGKGETQYF; DNA: TGTGCCAGCGGGAACACAGGGAAGGGAGAGACCCAGTACTTC
V: TRBV5-1; size: few; D: NA; length: 15; J: TRBJ1-3; CDR3: CASSPDFSSGNTIYF; DNA: TGCGCCAGCAGCCCCGACTTTAGCTCTGGAAACACCATATATTTT
V: TRBV9; size: many; D: NA; length: 11; J: TRBJ2-1; CDR3: CASSVEHEQFF; DNA: TGTGCCAGCAGCGTAGAACATGAGCAGTTCTTC
V: TRBV12-3/TRBV12-4; size: many; D: NA; length: 14; J: TRBJ2-5; CDR3: CASSAPGRSETQYF; DNA: TGTGCCAGCAGTGCCCCCGGGAGATCGGAGACCCAGTACTTC
V: TRBV6-1; size: few; D: TRBD1; length: 16; J: TRBJ1-5; CDR3: CASSGDRGRGNQPQHF; DNA: TGTGCCAGCAGTGGGGACAGGGGAAGAGGAAATCAGCCCCAGCATTTT
V: TRBV28; size: many; D: NA; length: 17; J: TRBJ2-2; CDR3: CASSFVWDPQPSGELFF; DNA: TGTGCCAGCAGTTTCGTGTGGGACCCTCAGCCGTCCGGGGAGCTGTTTTTT
V: TRBV6-1; size: many; D: TRBD1; length: 13; J: TRBJ1-1; CDR3: CASSGDRGSEAFF; DNA: TGTGCCAGCAGTGGGGACAGGGGATCGGAAGCTTTCTTT
V: TRBV11-2; size: many; D: NA; length: 17; J: TRBJ2-7; CDR3: CASSLVSGTRKGYEQYF; DNA: TGTGCCAGCAGCTTAGTTTCGGGGACACGGAAAGGCTACGAGCAGTACTTC
V: TRBV10-3; size: many; D: NA; length: 16; J: TRBJ2-7; CDR3: CAIGRVYEGEGCEQYF; DNA: TGTGCCATCGGCAGGGTTTACGAGGGGGAAGGATGCGAGCAGTACTTC
V: TRBV6-2/TRBV6-3; size: many; D: NA; length: 12; J: TRBJ2-3; CDR3: CASSSGSHTQYF; DNA: TGTGCCAGCAGTTCAGGCTCTCATACGCAGTATTTT
V: TRBV13; size: few; D: TRBD2; length: 15; J: TRBJ2-2; CDR3: CASSLLAENTGELFF; DNA: TGTGCCAGCAGCTTACTAGCGGAAAACACCGGGGAGCTGTTTTTT
V: TRBV13; size: many; D: TRBD2; length: 13; J: TRBJ2-7; CDR3: CASGLAGAYEQYF; DNA: TGTGCCAGCGGACTAGCGGGGGCCTACGAGCAGTACTTC
V: TRBV5-1; size: many; D: NA; length: 15; J: TRBJ1-2; CDR3: CASSPAAPANYGYTF; DNA: TGTGCCAGCAGCCCCGCCGCCCCAGCTAACTATGGCTACACCTTC
V: TRBV19; size: many; D: NA; length: 13; J: TRBJ2-2; CDR3: CASSMQGSGELFF; DNA: TGTGCCAGTAGTATGCAGGGGTCAGGGGAGCTGTTTTTT
V: TRBV6-2/TRBV6-3; size: NA; D: NA; length: 15; J: TRBJ2-3; CDR3: CASSPTPTTTDTQYF; DNA: TGTGCCAGCAGCCCCACCCCTACTACCACAGATACGCAGTATTTT
V: TRBV29-1; size: NA; D: NA; length: 13; J: TRBJ2-1; CDR3: CSVDNPSCNEQFF; DNA: TGCAGCGTTGATAACCCCTCCTGCAATGAGCAGTTCTTC
V: TRBV27; size: many; D: TRBD1; length: 13; J: TRBJ1-5; CDR3: CASSIDRVQPQHF; DNA: TGTGCCAGCAGCATTGACAGGGTCCAGCCCCAGCATTTT
V: TRBV18; size: few; D: NA; length: 12; J: TRBJ1-6; CDR3: CASSPGDSPLHF; DNA: TGTGCCAGCTCACCAGGGGATTCACCCCTCCACTTT
V: TRBV27; size: many; D: NA; length: 14; J: TRBJ1-2; CDR3: CASRKTGTIQGYTF; DNA: TGTGCCAGCAGAAAAACCGGGACTATCCAAGGCTACACCTTC
V: TRBV20-1; size: NA; D: NA; length: 12; J: TRBJ2-7; CDR3: CSAELDSYEQYF; DNA: TGCAGTGCCGAACTAGATTCCTACGAGCAGTACTTC
V: TRBV7-3; size: many; D: TRBD2; length: 16; J: TRBJ2-3; CDR3: CASSFGLAGVPDTQYF; DNA: TGTGCCAGCAGCTTCGGACTAGCGGGAGTACCGGATACGCAGTATTTT
V: TRBV20-1; size: few; D: TRBD2; length: 13; J: TRBJ2-2; CDR3: CSATGGNTGELFF; DNA: TGCAGTGCTACGGGAGGGAACACCGGGGAGCTGTTTTTT
V: TRBV5-1; size: many; D: NA; length: 13; J: TRBJ1-1; CDR3: CASSLGPTAQAFF; DNA: TGCGCCAGCAGCTTGGGTCCCACGGCACAAGCTTTCTTT
V: TRBV19; size: many; D: NA; length: 14; J: TRBJ2-7; CDR3: CASSSVRDSYEQYF; DNA: TGTGCCAGTAGTTCTGTCCGGGACTCCTACGAGCAGTACTTC